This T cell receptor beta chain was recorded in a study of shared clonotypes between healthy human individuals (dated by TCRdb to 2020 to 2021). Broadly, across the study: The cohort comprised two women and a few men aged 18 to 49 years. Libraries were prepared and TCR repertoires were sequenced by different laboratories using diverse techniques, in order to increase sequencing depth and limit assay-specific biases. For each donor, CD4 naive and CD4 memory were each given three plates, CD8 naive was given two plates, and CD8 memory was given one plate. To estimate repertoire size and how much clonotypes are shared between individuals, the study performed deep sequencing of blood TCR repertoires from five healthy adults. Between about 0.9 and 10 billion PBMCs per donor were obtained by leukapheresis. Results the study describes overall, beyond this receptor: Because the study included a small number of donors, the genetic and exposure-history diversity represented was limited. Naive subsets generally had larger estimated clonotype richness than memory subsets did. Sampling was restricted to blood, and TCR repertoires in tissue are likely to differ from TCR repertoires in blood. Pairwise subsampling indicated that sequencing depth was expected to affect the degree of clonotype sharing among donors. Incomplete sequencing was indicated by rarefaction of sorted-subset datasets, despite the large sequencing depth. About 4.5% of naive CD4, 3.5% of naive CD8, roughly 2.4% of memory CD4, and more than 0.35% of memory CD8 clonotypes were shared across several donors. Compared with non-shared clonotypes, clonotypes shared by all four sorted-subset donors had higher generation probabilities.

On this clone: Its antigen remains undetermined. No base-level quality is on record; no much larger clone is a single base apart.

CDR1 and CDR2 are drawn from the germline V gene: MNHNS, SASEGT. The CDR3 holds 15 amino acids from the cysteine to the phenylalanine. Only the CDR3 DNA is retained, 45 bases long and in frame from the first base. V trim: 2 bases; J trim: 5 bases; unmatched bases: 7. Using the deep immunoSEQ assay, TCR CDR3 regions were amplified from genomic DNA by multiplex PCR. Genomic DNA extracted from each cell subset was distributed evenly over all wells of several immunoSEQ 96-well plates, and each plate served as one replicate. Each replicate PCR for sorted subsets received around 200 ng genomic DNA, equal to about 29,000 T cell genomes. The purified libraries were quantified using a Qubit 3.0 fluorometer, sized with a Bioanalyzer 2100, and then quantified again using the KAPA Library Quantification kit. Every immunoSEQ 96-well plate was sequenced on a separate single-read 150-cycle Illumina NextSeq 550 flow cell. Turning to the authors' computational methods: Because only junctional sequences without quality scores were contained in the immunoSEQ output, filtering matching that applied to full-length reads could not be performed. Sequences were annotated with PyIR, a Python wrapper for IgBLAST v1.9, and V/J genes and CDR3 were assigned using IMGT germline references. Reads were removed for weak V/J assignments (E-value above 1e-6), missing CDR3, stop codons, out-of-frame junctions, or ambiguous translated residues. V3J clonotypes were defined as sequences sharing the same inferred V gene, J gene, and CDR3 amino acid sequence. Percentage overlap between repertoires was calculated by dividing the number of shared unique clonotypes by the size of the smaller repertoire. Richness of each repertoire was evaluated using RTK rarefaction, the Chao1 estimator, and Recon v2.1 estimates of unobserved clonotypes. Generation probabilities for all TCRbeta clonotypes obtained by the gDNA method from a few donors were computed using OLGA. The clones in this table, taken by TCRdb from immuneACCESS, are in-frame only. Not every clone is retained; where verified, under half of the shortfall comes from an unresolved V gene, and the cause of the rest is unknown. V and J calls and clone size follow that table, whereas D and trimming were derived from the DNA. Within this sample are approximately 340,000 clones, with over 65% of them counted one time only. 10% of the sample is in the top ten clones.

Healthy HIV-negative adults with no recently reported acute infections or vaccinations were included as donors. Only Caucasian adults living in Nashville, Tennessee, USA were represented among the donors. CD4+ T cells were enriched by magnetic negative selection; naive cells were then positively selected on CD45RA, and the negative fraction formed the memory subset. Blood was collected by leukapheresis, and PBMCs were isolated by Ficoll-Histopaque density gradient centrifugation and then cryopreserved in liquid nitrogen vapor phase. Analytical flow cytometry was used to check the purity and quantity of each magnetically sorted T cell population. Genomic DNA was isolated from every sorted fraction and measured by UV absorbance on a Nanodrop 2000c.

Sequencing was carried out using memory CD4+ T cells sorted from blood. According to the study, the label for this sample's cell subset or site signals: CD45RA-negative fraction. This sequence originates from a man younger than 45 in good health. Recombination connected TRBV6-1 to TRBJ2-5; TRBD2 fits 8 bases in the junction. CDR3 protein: CASSENPGGVETQYF. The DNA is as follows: TGTGCCAGCAGTGAAAATCCGGGAGGGGTGGAGACCCAGTACTTC.